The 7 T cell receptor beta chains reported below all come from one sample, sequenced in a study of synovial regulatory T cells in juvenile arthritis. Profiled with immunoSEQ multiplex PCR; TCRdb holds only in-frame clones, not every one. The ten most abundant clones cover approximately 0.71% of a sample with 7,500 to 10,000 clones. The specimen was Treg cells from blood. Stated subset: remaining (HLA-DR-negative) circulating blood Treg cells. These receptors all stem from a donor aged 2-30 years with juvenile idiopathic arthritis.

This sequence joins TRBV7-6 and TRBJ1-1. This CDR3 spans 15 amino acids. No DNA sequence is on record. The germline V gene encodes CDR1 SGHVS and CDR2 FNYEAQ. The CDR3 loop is CASSLVQGGATEAFF. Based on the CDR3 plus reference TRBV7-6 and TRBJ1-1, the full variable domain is GAGVSQSPRYKVTKRGQDVALRCDPISGHVSLYWYRQALGQGPEFLTYFNYEAQQDKSGLPNDRFSAERPEGSISTLTIQRTEQRDSAMYRCASSLVQGGATEAFFGQGTRLTVV.

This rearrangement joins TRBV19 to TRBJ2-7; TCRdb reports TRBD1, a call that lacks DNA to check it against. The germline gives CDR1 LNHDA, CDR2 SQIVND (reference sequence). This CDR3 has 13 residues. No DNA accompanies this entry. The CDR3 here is CASSMNRDHEQYF.

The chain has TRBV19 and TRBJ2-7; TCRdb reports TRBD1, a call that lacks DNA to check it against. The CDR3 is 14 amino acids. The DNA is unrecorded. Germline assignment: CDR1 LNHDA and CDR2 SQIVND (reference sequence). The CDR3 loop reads CASSMNRLSYEQYF.

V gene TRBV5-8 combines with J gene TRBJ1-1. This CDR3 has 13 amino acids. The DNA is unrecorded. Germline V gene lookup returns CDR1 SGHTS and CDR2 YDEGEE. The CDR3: CASSPRGAREAFF. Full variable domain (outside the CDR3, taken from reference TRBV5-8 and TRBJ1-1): EAGVTQSPTHLIKTRGQQATLRCSPISGHTSVYWYQQALGLGLQFLLWYDEGEERNRGNFPPRFSGRQFPNYSSELNVNALELEDSALYLCASSPRGAREAFFGQGTRLTVV.

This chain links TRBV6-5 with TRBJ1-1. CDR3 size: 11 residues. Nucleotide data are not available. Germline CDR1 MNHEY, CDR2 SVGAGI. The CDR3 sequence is CASSETGKAFF.

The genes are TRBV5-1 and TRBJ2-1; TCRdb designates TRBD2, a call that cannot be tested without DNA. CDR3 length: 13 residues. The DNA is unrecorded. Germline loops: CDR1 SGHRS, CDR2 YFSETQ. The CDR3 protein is CASGAGGHNEQFF.

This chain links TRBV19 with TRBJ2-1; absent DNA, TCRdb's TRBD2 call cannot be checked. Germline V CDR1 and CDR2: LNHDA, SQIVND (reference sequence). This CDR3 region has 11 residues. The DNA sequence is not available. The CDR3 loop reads CASRGGGEQFF.